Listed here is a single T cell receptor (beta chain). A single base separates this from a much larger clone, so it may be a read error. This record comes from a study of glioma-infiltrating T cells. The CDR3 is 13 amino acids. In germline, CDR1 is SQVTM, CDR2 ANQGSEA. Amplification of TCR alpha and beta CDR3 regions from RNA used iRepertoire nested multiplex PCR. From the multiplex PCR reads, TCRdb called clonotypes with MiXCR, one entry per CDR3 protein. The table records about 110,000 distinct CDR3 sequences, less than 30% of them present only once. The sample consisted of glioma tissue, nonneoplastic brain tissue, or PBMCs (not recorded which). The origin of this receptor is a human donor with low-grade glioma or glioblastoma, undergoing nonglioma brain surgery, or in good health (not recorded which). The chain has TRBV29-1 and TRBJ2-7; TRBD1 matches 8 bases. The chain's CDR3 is CSVQRTGSYVQYF. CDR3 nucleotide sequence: TGCAGCGTTCAACGGACAGGGAGCTACGTGCAGTACTTC.